The subject of this entry is one T cell receptor beta chain. Its antigen remains unknown. The read terminates 3 residues ahead of where the CDR3 ends, so the germline J gene completes it. This sample was taken from a study of T cells in women clearing cervical HPV infection. Overall study: Cases were women with histologically confirmed HPV16-related CIN3 or worse, including a couple of invasive cancers.

Assay: immunoSEQ multiplex PCR; the TCRdb copy retains only in-frame clones and omits some. This table lists 25,000 to 35,000 clones. The study's findings and limits: Repertoire richness, not evenness, was significantly elevated in CIN3+ cases versus controls.

Prevalent HPV16 infections were excluded; only incident single HPV16 infections included. This CDR3 comprises 14 residues. The ends lost 5 bases at V and 8 bases at J; junction bases unmatched: 7. The germline V gene has CDR1 SGHAT and CDR2 FQNNGV. Sequencing input: blood buffy coat. This TCR derives from a woman between 18 and 70 years old with a cervical HPV16 infection that either progressed to CIN3+ or cleared (not recorded which). V gene TRBV11-2 combines with J gene TRBJ1-4, with 8 bases that match TRBD1. CDR3 in amino acids: CASSPTGEEEKLFF. The sequenced part of the CDR3 DNA is TGTGCCAGCAGCCCGACAGGGGAGGAAGAAAAA.